This T cell receptor (beta chain) appears in the sequencing data of a study of T cells after yellow fever vaccination. Regarding the study as a whole: Re-detected after boosting: most primary clones, 96% of CD4 and about 90% of CD8.

This clonotype was seen at least ten times. Its antigen is not identified. Conversion of TCR transcripts into cDNA relied on 5'RACE template switching, which added a universal primer site and UMIs. TCRdb called the 5' RACE reads again in MiXCR, with one record for every CDR3 protein. The sample contains around 310,000 distinct CDR3 sequences, approximately 3.9% of which appear only once. This receptor was obtained from a man aged 18 to 30 who received the YFV17D yellow fever vaccine. This specimen consisted of PBMCs, obtained 5 days after the yellow fever booster vaccination.

CDR3 bases: TGCGCCAGCAGCTTGGGACTAGCGGTTCCCTCCTACAATGAGCAGTTCTTC. Protein sequence: CASSLGLAVPSYNEQFF. The rearrangement links TRBV5-1 to TRBJ2-1; 9 bases align to TRBD2. The CDR3 loop spans 17 amino acids. CDR1 SGHRS and CDR2 YFSETQ come from the germline V gene. V lost 0 bases, J lost 0 bases, and 4 bases stayed unmatched.